This T cell receptor (beta chain) was sequenced during a study of T cell repertoires in cytomegalovirus infection. In the study overall: It can be stated that public TCR beta signatures indicated CMV infection as well as a matching HLA type.

The CDR3 totals 18 residues. The germline CDR1 and CDR2 sequences are MNHEY and SVGEGT. With V trimmed by 2 bases and J by 5 bases, 13 bases remained unmatched. This clonotype was seen a few times. TCRdb reanalysed the reads using MiXCR and keeps one entry per CDR3 protein. Of 290,000 or so distinct CDR3 sequences listed, over 20% are singletons. Sample: PBMCs. V is TRBV6-2 or TRBV6-3 and J is TRBJ2-5; 11 nucleotides align to TRBD2. This TCR came from a human donor in good health (CMV status not recorded). Some clones in this sample may be carry-over from other donors' samples. The CDR3 here is CASSYRIAGGQIDETQYF. The CDR3 region has the DNA TGTGCCAGCAGTTACAGGATAGCGGGGGGGCAAATTGACGAGACCCAGTACTTC.